The rows below give T cell receptor beta chains drawn from one sample of a study of blood T cell repertoires in COVID-19. Assay used: immunoSEQ multiplex PCR; TCRdb lists only in-frame clones, some missing. The sample includes roughly 200,000 clones, 80% to 90% seen only once; the top ten take approximately 12%. Source material: PBMCs or T cells enriched from blood (not recorded which). The receptors here all came from a man in his forties or fifties who had recovered from COVID-19. The CDR3 runs from the conserved cysteine through the conserved F or W. The order of the fields is J gene, V gene, clone size, CDR3 length, CDR3 protein. A row's size may be missing; if present it is once, few, many or a size class.

TRBJ1-6,TRBV18,-,18,CASSPISGTGFRDSPLHF
TRBJ2-7,TRBV7-2,-,15,CASSLGTGDSYEQYF
TRBJ1-4,TRBV7-9,-,15,CASSSRNRENEKLFF
TRBJ2-1,TRBV15,-,15,CATSPTGGNSGEQFF
TRBJ1-2,TRBV6-5,few,15,CASSLSGGANYGYTF
TRBJ2-4,TRBV9,few,16,CASSLGKGTGQNIQYF
TRBJ1-4,TRBV3-1/TRBV3-2,-,12,CASSQEQEKLFF
TRBJ2-1,TRBV7-6,-,13,CASSSQGNNEQFF
TRBJ2-3,TRBV28,-,14,CASSLTPSTDTQYF
TRBJ1-3,TRBV12-3/TRBV12-4,-,13,CASSFSSGNTIYF
TRBJ2-3,TRBV6-2/TRBV6-3,-,13,CASSTRTGDTQYF
TRBJ2-4,TRBV11-2,-,13,CASTLLVGNIQYF
TRBJ1-1,TRBV7-9,-,15,CASSGSITMNTEAFF
TRBJ1-6,TRBV29-1,-,14,CSVLLGTGNSPLHF
TRBJ2-1,TRBV5-4,-,17,CASSLPTSGRAGNEQFF
TRBJ2-1,TRBV4-1,-,16,CASSQDPYGEGNEQFF
TRBJ1-1,TRBV4-1,-,17,CASSQGSGTGGHTEAFF
TRBJ2-3,TRBV27,-,14,CASSLTGGGDTQYF
TRBJ1-5,TRBV28,-,16,CASSLDTGKMNQPQHF
TRBJ1-5,TRBV28,few,15,CASSLMGDSNQPQHF
TRBJ2-5,TRBV5-1,-,14,CATRPGLAGETQYF
TRBJ2-1,TRBV6-2/TRBV6-3,-,16,CASSYSTLAPYNEQFF
TRBJ2-7,TRBV10-3,-,12,CAITGASGEQYF
TRBJ1-1,TRBV30,-,11,CAWDMNTEAFF
TRBJ1-3,TRBV28,-,14,CASSSPGQARTIYF
TRBJ1-4,TRBV2,-,17,CASRKTGIGSSNEKLFF